A selection of T cell receptor beta chains follows, all from one sample in a study of blood T cell repertoires in COVID-19. Here immunoSEQ multiplex PCR was the method, and the copy in TCRdb shows in-frame clones only, minus some. Of about 170,000 clones listed, around 82% are singletons. The material sequenced was peripheral blood. Every receptor here comes from a man aged 65 to 85 with active or convalescent COVID-19. Both conserved end residues are part of each CDR3.

>TRBJ2-7|TRBV24-1
CATSGHRVRYEQYF
>TRBJ2-7|TRBV18
CASSQSTGYYEQYF
>TRBJ2-3|TRBV7-9
CASSRPGLSTDTQYF
>TRBJ2-5|TRBV30
CAWSVGGETQYF
>TRBJ1-1|TRBV6-2/TRBV6-3
CASSYSSVGNTEAFF
>TRBJ1-2|TRBV6-6
CASSYAGSSGYTF
>TRBJ2-2|TRBV6-1
CASSEFRSNTGELFF
>TRBJ2-7|TRBV19
CASSPGFNYEQYF
>TRBJ1-3|TRBV9
CASSVGGYSGNTIYF
>TRBJ2-1|TRBV9
CASSVVGGPYNEQFF
>TRBJ1-5|TRBV6-2/TRBV6-3
CASSSMRTGDNQPQHF
>TRBJ2-3|TRBV24-1
CATSDPEDPAGWTDTQYF
>TRBJ1-5|TRBV5-1
CASSLDGYSNQPQHF
>TRBJ1-3|TRBV19
CASSTLKLNSGNTIYF
>TRBJ2-7|TRBV28
CASSLGGRSYEQYF
>TRBJ2-1|TRBV29-1
CSARGSGRSYNEQFF
>TRBJ2-1|TRBV7-8
CASSPYSGGLFNEQFF
>TRBJ2-3|TRBV7-3
CASSTRHERTDTQYF
>TRBJ2-7|TRBV7-2
CASSLTRAGEQYF
>TRBJ2-3|TRBV5-1
CASSIGTSGGLRTDTQYF
>TRBJ2-3|TRBV5-1
CASSADLTGPFSTDTQYF
>TRBJ2-1|TRBV18
CASSVGGPYNEQFF
>TRBJ1-6|TRBV6-2/TRBV6-3
CASSSTGDRGYNSPLHF
>TRBJ2-2|TRBV18
CASSPPGARGNTGELFF
>TRBJ1-1|TRBV3-1/TRBV3-2
CASSQVDIREAFF
>TRBJ2-3|TRBV5-4
CASSLSASGPDTDTQYF
>TRBJ1-2|TRBV7-9
CASSLEGRDGYTF
>TRBJ2-1|TRBV19
CASSIRTGSTNEQFF
>TRBJ1-4|TRBV9
CASSREGEKLFF
>TRBJ1-5|TRBV19
CASSIEGPRGQPQHF
>TRBJ1-1|TRBV18
CASSPSLVGTNTEAFF
>TRBJ2-2|TRBV10-3
CAISTGTGYAGELFF
>TRBJ1-6|TRBV30
CAWSGGWTGLGSPLHF
>TRBJ2-1|TRBV9
CASSERVVGGLGFNEQFF
>TRBJ1-5|TRBV28
CASSLLQGNQPQHF
>TRBJ1-2|TRBV15
CATSTHPTGNYGYTF
>TRBJ2-7|TRBV7-8
CASSPEGTIPYEQYF
>TRBJ1-5|TRBV19
CASRTGTGAYSNQPQHF
>TRBJ2-7|TRBV24-1
CATSDGAAWGEQYF
>TRBJ1-1|TRBV14
CASSPNLGQLNTEAFF
>TRBJ1-2|TRBV19
CASSPPGTLYLANYGYTF
>TRBJ2-5|TRBV28
CASSSGQSQETQYF
>TRBJ2-2|TRBV5-1
CASSLNSGELFF
>TRBJ1-2|TRBV12-3/TRBV12-4
CASRADRGYGYTF
>TRBJ2-7|TRBV7-9
CASTSTVAEQYF
>TRBJ1-1|TRBV27
CASSSSGTGDTEAFF
>TRBJ2-1|TRBV10-3
CAISTGNEQFF
>TRBJ1-6|TRBV9
CASSLRLGGTDNSPLHF
>TRBJ1-1|TRBV7-8
CASSARDRNTEAFF
>TRBJ2-7|TRBV6-5
CASSYDSSYEQYF
>TRBJ1-5|TRBV6-5
CASSLGQGRQPQHF
>TRBJ2-6|TRBV4-3
CASSQDQGAGANVLTF
>TRBJ2-7|TRBV10-2
CASSEGLAEPYEQYF
>TRBJ1-1|TRBV5-1
CASSQGNRGTEAFF
>TRBJ2-7|TRBV7-2
CASSGAVQYEQYF